Listed here are 21 T cell receptor delta chains from one sample, sequenced in a study of γδ T cells in repeated Plasmodium falciparum infection. TCRdb re-called clones from the multiplex PCR reads via CATT. The table has around 46,000 delta-chain clones, roughly 1.6% seen once; the top ten hold over 7.5%. Bulk repertoires came from Vgamma9/Vdelta2+ or Vdelta2-negative gammadelta T cells flow-sorted from PBMC. The sequenced sample consisted of gamma-delta T cells from blood. Receptors were obtained from a pool of human donors (malaria-infected and uninfected, not separated).

Of note for this clone: The likely explanation is a read error, given a far larger clone one base away. No DNA is shown, since the ends of the CDR3 on it are uncertain; the CDR3 is the one TCRdb lists. In the same sample, other DNA sequences code for this CDR3. V gene TRDV1 was called; the J gene was not; TRDD3, as called in the table, went unchecked against the DNA. Counting both end residues, the CDR3 totals 24 amino acids. The V gene's germline CDR1 is TSWWSYY and CDR2 QGS. This CDR3 reads CALGEIVRSLPRHLGMGFTDKLIF.

By share, this clone ranks as medium-sized. This same CDR3 is encoded by further DNA sequences in the sample. CDR3 in DNA: TGTGCTCTTGGGGAAACCTTTGGTTCCTACGAAGAGGCTGGGGGATACGCCGATAAACTCATCTTT. Translation: CALGETFGSYEEAGGYADKLIF. V is TRDV1 and J is TRDJ1; 12 nucleotides align to TRDD3. After removal of 2 bases from V and 3 bases from J, the junction contained 22 bases not matched to a gene. Germline values: CDR1 TSWWSYY, CDR2 QGS. This CDR3 region has 22 residues.

This clone was detected ten times or more. This specimen includes other DNA sequences encoding the same CDR3. V and J are TRDV1 and TRDJ1; 8 bases are a match to TRDD3. After removal of 2 bases from V and 0 bases from J, the junction contained 23 bases not matched to a gene. This CDR3 comprises 22 residues. The V gene's germline CDR1 is TSWWSYY and CDR2 QGS. CDR3 DNA sequence: TGTGCTCTTGGGGAATATTTACGACCCGAGGTGGGGGATTGGGTGTACACCGATAAACTCATCTTT. It translates to CALGEYLRPEVGDWVYTDKLIF.

This clone was seen a handful of times. With a far larger clone one base away, a read error is the likely cause. Other DNA variants within this sample encode the same CDR3. The chain carries TRAV38-2/DV8 and TRDJ1; D may be TRDD3 (5 bases). TCRdb offers no J gene call, so here the DNA was matched to germline to obtain one. V was pared by 6 bases and J by 8 bases, with 17 bases between. There are 13 residues in the CDR3. Germline V gene data show CDR1 as TSESDYY and CDR2 as QEAYKQQN. DNA of the CDR3: TGTGCTTATACCGGTTCGGATAACGCGAAACTCATCTTT. This translates into CAYTGSDNAKLIF.

Many counts were recorded for this clone. J is TRDJ1 and V is TRDV1; D possibly uses TRDD2 or TRDD3 (9 bases each). Germline V CDR1 and CDR2: TSWWSYY, QGS. V lost 5 bases and J 0 bases, leaving 31 bases between the germline ends. CDR3 length: 21 residues. CDR3 protein: CALGRRPSYSGDTPYTDKLIF. CDR3 sequence (DNA): TGTGCTCTTGGGCGTAGGCCTTCCTACTCGGGGGATACCCCGTACACCGATAAACTCATCTTT.

In this sample, this clone turned up many times. The TCRdb protein, from a much larger clone, departs from this DNA's translation at residue 14, likely by read error; the protein shown derives from the DNA. The chain uses TRDV2 and TRDJ1, with 9 bases aligning to TRDD3. TCRdb records no J gene; here it was assigned by comparing the DNA to germline. Trimming removed 1 base from V and 6 bases from J; junction bases left unmatched: 20. The length of the CDR3 is 19 residues. Germline V gene sequence: CDR1 GEAIGNYY, CDR2 EKD. This chain's CDR3 is CACDTKTYPGGLFTNKLIF. CDR3 DNA: TGTGCCTGTGACACTAAAACCTACCCTGGGGGATTATTCACGAATAAACTCATCTTT.

In regard to this clone: The likely explanation is a read error, given a far larger clone one base away. This sample includes further DNA sequences coding for the same CDR3. No J gene call was made, and the V gene is TRDV1; the table's D gene call, TRDD3, was not cross checked with the DNA. CDR1 TSWWSYY and CDR2 QGS come from the germline V gene. The CDR3 runs to 21 residues. For the CDR3, the DNA is TGTGCTCTTGAACGAGTCTGGGGGATACAGGCCCGAGGGGCTTACACCGATAAACTCATCTTC. This gives the protein CALERVWGIQARGAYTDKLIF.

Remarks on this clone: For this DNA, TCRdb reports the protein of a much larger clone, which diverges at residue 11, most likely from a read error; the protein presented here is translated directly from the DNA. The V gene is TRDV1, the J gene TRDJ1, with D unclear. Germline V CDR1 and CDR2: TSWWSYY, QGS. This CDR3 is 13 amino acids long. The CDR3 sequence: CALGALTTDKHIF. The CDR3 DNA sequence: TGTGCTCTTGGGGCCCTAACCACCGATAAACACATCTTT.

This clone has more than one count but fewer than ten. The TCRdb protein comes from a much larger clone and disagrees with this DNA's translation at residue 13, likely due to a read error; the protein given here is derived from the DNA. The chain carries TRDV1 and TRDJ1, with D possibly TRDD2 on 6 matching bases. Trimming took 2 bases from V and 3 from J, leaving 22 bases between them. Germline loops: CDR1 TSWWSYY, CDR2 QGS. The CDR3 runs to 18 residues. The CDR3 sequence is CALGEYVLPSPNADKLIF. The CDR3 DNA sequence: TGTGCTCTTGGGGAATACGTCCTACCCTCTCCTAACGCCGATAAACTCATCTTT.

This clone appeared a few times. The mismatch at residue 3 between this DNA's translation and the TCRdb protein of a much larger clone likely reflects a read error; the protein shown is translated from the DNA. The rearrangement joins TRDV1 to TRDJ1; TRDD3 matches 7 bases. The CDR3 covers 16 residues. Germline lookup yields CDR1 TSWWSYY and CDR2 QGS. Here the CDR3 DNA reads TGTGCTTTTGGCCTTACCGGGGGATCTACACCCGATAAACTCATCTTT. Translated: CAFGLTGGSTPDKLIF.

In its sample, this clone was seen a few times. TCRdb's entry gives the protein of a much larger clone, which mismatches this DNA's translation at residue 20, likely from a read error; the protein reported here is translated from the DNA. The CDR3 DNA reads TGTGCTCTTGGGGAAGCGGGTGCCTTCCGACTTATACTGGGGGATAGGCGAACCGATGAACTCATCTTT. It yields the protein CALGEAGAFRLILGDRRTDELIF. This chain uses TRDV1 with TRDJ1, with 11 bases fitting TRDD3. No J segment appears in TCRdb, so it was assigned here by matching the sequence to germline. Germline V gives CDR1 TSWWSYY, CDR2 QGS. This CDR3 region has 23 residues.

On this clone itself: TCRdb's listed protein matches a much larger clone and diverges from this DNA's translation at residue 11, likely through a read error; the protein shown comes from the DNA. The V gene is TRDV2, the J gene TRDJ1, with TRDD3 matching 9 bases. TCRdb leaves out the J gene; it was filled in here by matching the DNA to germline. V gave up 4 bases and J gave up 2 bases; unmatched junction bases: 13. This CDR3 contains 17 residues. Germline CDR1 and CDR2: GEAIGNYY and EKD. The CDR3, as DNA: TGTGCCTGTGAGAGACTCGGGGATACGCATGAAACCGATAAACTCATCTTT. Translating gives CACERLGDTHETDKLIF.

This clone turned up a few times. At residue 12, the DNA translation does not agree with TCRdb's protein; the protein displayed here is the one encoded by the DNA. The V and J genes are TRDV1 and TRDJ1, with a tentative D call TRDD3 (6 bases). TCRdb does not report a J gene; here it was assigned by matching the DNA to germline references. CDR1 is TSWWSYY and CDR2 is QGS in the germline V gene. The CDR3 runs 23 residues. Trimming shortened V by 0 bases and J by 0 bases, and 32 bases separated the two germline ends. This CDR3 reads CALGELEGPGDATLNRYTDKLIF. The CDR3, as DNA: TGTGCTCTTGGGGAACTTGAAGGACCAGGGGATGCGACCCTAAACAGGTACACCGATAAACTCATCTTT.

This clone was seen more than once but under ten times. The mismatch at residue 15 between this DNA's translation and the TCRdb protein of a much larger clone likely reflects a read error; the protein shown is translated from the DNA. J is TRDJ1 and V is TRDV1; D is ambiguous. Germline CDR1 and CDR2: TSWWSYY and QGS. With 4 bases removed from V and 0 bases from J, the gap between germline ends came to 30 bases. This CDR3 comprises 21 residues. The CDR3 region is CALGARGNFPMYRGHTDKLIF. CDR3 nucleotides: TGTGCTCTTGGGGCGCGGGGCAATTTCCCGATGTACCGAGGGCACACCGATAAACTCATCTTT.

As regards this clone: For this DNA, TCRdb reports the protein of a much larger clone, which diverges at residue 14, most likely from a read error; the protein presented here is translated directly from the DNA. J is TRDJ1 and V is TRDV1, with 8 bases lining up with TRDD3. The germline V gene encodes CDR1 TSWWSYY and CDR2 QGS. This CDR3 has 19 residues. After removal of 8 bases from V and 5 bases from J, the junction contained 25 bases not matched to a gene. The CDR3 sequence: CALKFYRTVLGARMDKLIF. The CDR3 nucleotides read TGTGCTCTTAAATTCTACCGAACGGTACTGGGGGCCCGCATGGATAAACTCATCTTT.

Notes on this clone: The mismatch at residue 5 between this DNA's translation and the TCRdb protein of a much larger clone likely reflects a read error; the protein shown is translated from the DNA. This chain links TRDV3 with TRDJ1; 9 positions agree with TRDD3. V lost 1 base and J lost 0; bases outside the gene matches: 15. CDR1 is TVYSNPD and CDR2 is GDNSRS in the germline V gene (reference sequence). CDR3 length: 18 residues. DNA for the CDR3: TGTGCCTTTAACATGGGTCGTTGGGGGATAAAGGACACCGATAAACTCATCTTT. It specifies CAFNMGRWGIKDTDKLIF.

This clone was observed a handful of times. A far more abundant clone sits one base away, making this likely a read error. This chain joins TRDV1 and TRDJ1, with TRDD3 identical over 9 bases. TCRdb carries no J gene annotation; the J gene was assigned here by matching the DNA with germline. Trimming took 1 base from V and 8 from J; bases not matched to a gene: 26. The germline CDR1 and CDR2 sequences are TSWWSYY and QGS. CDR3 length: 21 amino acids. The CDR3 bases are TGTGCTCTTGGGGAACCATGGAATCCTACCTATTACTCGGGGATACGTATGAAACTCATCTTT. Its translation is CALGEPWNPTYYSGIRMKLIF.

Concerning this clone itself: For this DNA, TCRdb reports the protein of a much larger clone, which diverges at residue 14, most likely from a read error; the protein presented here is translated directly from the DNA. The chain carries TRDV1 and TRDJ1; 10 bases line up with TRDD3. This CDR3 has 16 residues. CDR1 TSWWSYY and CDR2 QGS come from the germline V gene. DNA of the CDR3: TGTGCTCTTGGGGAACCGACTGGGGGATTCCCCGATAAACCCATCTTT. This gives the protein CALGEPTGGFPDKPIF.

This clone was seen a handful of times. This DNA's translation differs at residue 12 from TCRdb's protein, which comes from a much larger clone; a read error is likely, and the protein shown is translated from the DNA. The CDR3, as DNA: TGTGCTCTTGGGGAAATCAAAGACGGACAGCTGCCTTCCTACCCTTGGGGGATGTACATCGATAAACTCATCTTT. Encoded protein: CALGEIKDGQLPSYPWGMYIDKLIF. The chain uses TRDV1 and TRDJ1; D may be TRDD2 (9 bases). V lost 2 bases and J 4 bases, leaving 44 bases between the germline ends. The CDR3 spans 25 residues. From germline, CDR1 is TSWWSYY and CDR2 QGS.

This clone was detected many times. A much larger clonotype is one base distant, so this may be a read error. The sample has other DNA sequences that encode this CDR3 too. The genes are TRDV1 and TRDJ1, with 9 bases identical to TRDD3. The germline gives CDR1 TSWWSYY, CDR2 QGS. The CDR3 covers 17 residues. The CDR3 bases are TGTGCTCTTGGGGTCGGGGCTGGGGGATTCTCTACCGATAAACTCATTTTT. Amino acid sequence: CALGVGAGGFSTDKLIF.

As regards this clone: It differs at one base from a far larger clone, so likely a read error. Other DNA sequences from this sample encode an identical CDR3 as well. The CDR3 DNA reads TGTGCTCTTGGTGAGAATTCCTACCTTGGTCTGGGGGATACGCGTATGATTTGGTACACCGATAAACTCATCTTT. It yields the protein CALGENSYLGLGDTRMIWYTDKLIF. The V call is TRDV1, the J call TRDJ1, with TRDD3 matching over 12 bases. The trim removed 6 bases at V and 0 bases at J, leaving 32 bases unmatched. CDR1 is TSWWSYY and CDR2 is QGS in the germline V gene. CDR3 length: 25 residues.